Presented here are 10 T cell receptor beta chains from one specimen sequenced in a study of T cell responses to AZD1222 COVID-19 vaccine. Data came from immunoSEQ multiplex PCR; TCRdb stores just in-frame clones and leaves some out. The table lists around 150,000 clones, 80% to 95% of them singletons. Material: peripheral blood, obtained 28 days after the second AZD1222 dose. Every receptor here comes from an adult who received the AZD1222 COVID-19 vaccine.

This clone appeared a single time. The chain is built from TRBV5-1 and TRBJ2-4; 12 bases match TRBD2. Losses at the gene ends were 4 bases for V and 7 bases for J; bases not matched to a gene: 9. The CDR3 runs to 16 residues. CDR1 is SGHRS, CDR2 YFSETQ, per germline. The CDR3 coding sequence is TGCGCCAGCAGCCCTAGACTAGCGGGAGAAGGTAACATTCAGTACTTC. Protein sequence: CASSPRLAGEGNIQYF.

The V and J genes are TRBV12-3 or TRBV12-4 and TRBJ2-7, with D possibly TRBD1 on 6 matching bases. The V and J ends lost 6 bases and 3 bases respectively, with 9 bases between them. The CDR3 is made up of 12 amino acids. The CDR3 nucleotides are TGTGCCAGCAGCCAGGACAGCTACGAGCAGTACTTC. Protein sequence: CASSQDSYEQYF.

The chain recombines TRBV7-2 with TRBJ1-4; tentative D call: TRBD1 (5 bases). The CDR3 consists of 17 residues. Germline V gene data show CDR1 as SGHTA and CDR2 as FQGNSA. V lost 1 base to trimming and J lost 5 bases, with 17 bases between them. The CDR3 sequence is CASSLGGPNPRNEKLFF. CDR3 coding DNA: TGTGCCAGCAGCTTAGGGGGCCCCAACCCGAGAAATGAAAAACTGTTTTTT. Full variable domain (outside the CDR3, taken from reference TRBV7-2 and TRBJ1-4): GAGVSQSPSNKVTEKGKDVELRCDPISGHTALYWYRQSLGQGLEFLIYFQGNSAPDKSGLPSDRFSAERTGGSVSTLTIQRTQQEDSAVYLCASSLGGPNPRNEKLFFGSGTQLSVL.

This clone was counted a single time. The genes are TRBV27 and TRBJ1-5; D is perhaps TRBD1 (5 bases). CDR3 size: 15 residues. CDR1 is MNHEY, CDR2 SMNVEV, per germline (reference sequence). V was pared by 5 bases and J by 4 bases, with 15 bases between. The DNA of the CDR3 is TGTGCCAGCAGTGGGGGAGGGTCCCCAAATCAGCCCCAGCATTTT. Encoded protein: CASSGGGSPNQPQHF.

This clone was recorded only once. The CDR3 nucleotides are TGCAGCGGGACCTTAGGCGGGAGTCCAAATGAGCAGTTCTTC. Translating it yields CSGTLGGSPNEQFF. The V gene is TRBV29-1, the J gene TRBJ2-1, with 7 nucleotides matching TRBD2. The CDR3 spans 14 residues. CDR1 is SQVTM, CDR2 ANQGSEA, per germline. V lost 7 bases to trimming and J lost 7 bases; unmatched junction nucleotides: 13.

This clone was recorded a few times. The chain has TRBV3-1 (or the pseudogene TRBV3-2) and TRBJ1-1; no clear D. CDR3 length: 15 amino acids. Germline V CDR1 and CDR2: LGHDT, YNNKEL (reference sequence). Trimming took 6 bases from V and 0 from J, leaving 14 bases between them. The CDR3, as DNA: TGTGCCAGCAGTCCCCGACTGGTCGTGAACACTGAAGCTTTCTTT. Protein sequence: CASSPRLVVNTEAFF.

The chain carries TRBV11-2 and TRBJ1-3; TRBD1 aligns across 9 bases. The CDR3 runs 16 residues. Germline loops: CDR1 SGHAT, CDR2 FQNNGV. After removal of 5 bases from V and 6 bases from J, the junction contained 11 bases not matched to a gene. The CDR3 sequence: CASSTWDRQGENTIYF. DNA of the CDR3: TGTGCCAGCAGCACGTGGGACCGACAGGGGGAAAACACCATATATTTT.

J is TRBJ2-3 and V is TRBV6-5; D is perhaps TRBD2 (5 bases). The V gene lost 10 bases and the J gene lost 3 bases, with 11 bases spanning the gap. The CDR3 totals 12 residues. The germline V gene encodes CDR1 MNHEY and CDR2 SVGAGI. The CDR3 region is CATEGRTDTQYF. The CDR3 DNA reads as TGTGCCACCGAGGGAAGGACAGATACGCAGTATTTT.

The V gene is TRBV5-6, the J gene TRBJ1-2; weak D call: TRBD1 (6 bases). Germline loops: CDR1 SGHDT, CDR2 YYEEEE. CDR3 length equals 12 residues. The germline V and J ends were trimmed by 4 bases and 7 bases, with 11 bases remaining between them. The chain's CDR3 is CASSAQGSGYTF. The DNA of the CDR3 is TGTGCCAGCAGCGCACAGGGATCTGGCTACACCTTC.

This chain uses TRBV6-5 with TRBJ1-2; D call uncertain. The CDR3 spans 15 residues. Looked up from germline, CDR1 is MNHEY and CDR2 is SVGAGI. V dropped 4 bases and J dropped 7 bases, with 19 bases sitting between them. The CDR3 here is CASSSRTPGLVGYTF. CDR3 bases: TGTGCCAGCAGTTCCCGGACGCCCGGTTTGGTTGGCTACACCTTC.